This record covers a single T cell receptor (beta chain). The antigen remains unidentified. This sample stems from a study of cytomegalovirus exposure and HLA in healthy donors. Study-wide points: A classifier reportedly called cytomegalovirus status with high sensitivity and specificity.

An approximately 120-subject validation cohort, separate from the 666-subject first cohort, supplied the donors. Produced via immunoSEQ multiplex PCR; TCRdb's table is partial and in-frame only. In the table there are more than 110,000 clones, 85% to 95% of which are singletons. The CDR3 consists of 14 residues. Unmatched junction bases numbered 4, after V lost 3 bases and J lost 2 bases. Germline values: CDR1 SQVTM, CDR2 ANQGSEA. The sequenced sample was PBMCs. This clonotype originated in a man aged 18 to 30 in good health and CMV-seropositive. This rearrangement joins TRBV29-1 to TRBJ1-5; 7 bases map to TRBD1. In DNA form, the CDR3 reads TGCAGCGTTGAGGACAGGAAGGGCAATCAGCCCCAGCATTTT. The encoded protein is CSVEDRKGNQPQHF.